Listed below are T cell receptor beta chains from one sample, sequenced in a study of cytomegalovirus exposure and HLA in healthy donors. Sequencing was performed with immunoSEQ multiplex PCR; in TCRdb, only in-frame clones are kept and a portion is missing. The sample holds 65,000 to 85,000 clones. Sequenced material: PBMCs. These receptors all stem from a female donor in good health and CMV-seropositive. CDR3s include the opening cysteine and the closing phenylalanine or tryptophan. The D gene is left open where the match is weak.

v_gene,d_gene,j_gene,CDR3aa,CDR3nt
TRBV4-1,TRBD2,TRBJ2-3,CASSLREGHYTQYF,TGCGCCAGCAGCCTGCGGGAGGGCCACTATACGCAGTATTTT
TRBV28,TRBD1,TRBJ2-5,CASSSHRGVKTQYF,TGTGCCAGCAGTTCGCACAGGGGGGTAAAGACCCAGTACTTC
TRBV10-1,TRBD1,TRBJ1-5,CASSLRMRQGTGQPQHF,TGCGCCAGCAGCCTAAGGATGAGACAGGGGACTGGTCAGCCCCAGCATTTT
TRBV10-3,NA,TRBJ1-1,CAISEKGYVAFF,TGTGCCATCAGTGAGAAGGGGTATGTCGCTTTCTTT
TRBV12-2,NA,TRBJ1-1,CASRLDTTEAFF,TGTGCAAGTCGCTTGGACACGACTGAAGCTTTCTTT
TRBV18,NA,TRBJ1-1,CASSTRDWGWDTEAFF,TGTGCCAGCTCAACGCGGGACTGGGGATGGGACACTGAAGCTTTCTTT
TRBV5-4,TRBD2,TRBJ2-5,CASSETSGSVETQYF,TGTGCCAGCAGCGAGACTAGCGGGAGTGTTGAGACCCAGTACTTC
TRBV11-2,TRBD2,TRBJ2-3,CASSKLAGGSTDTQYF,TGTGCCAGCAGCAAACTAGCGGGGGGTAGCACAGATACGCAGTATTTT
TRBV7-2,NA,TRBJ1-2,CASSLGQGIDGYTF,TGTGCCAGCAGCTTAGGGCAGGGGATTGATGGCTACACCTTC
TRBV6-4,TRBD2,TRBJ2-1,CASSGLAGADEQFF,TGTGCCAGCAGCGGACTAGCGGGGGCCGATGAGCAGTTCTTC
TRBV19,NA,TRBJ1-4,CASSIDRWHEKLFF,TGTGCCAGTAGTATTGACAGGTGGCACGAAAAACTGTTTTTT
TRBV7-8,TRBD2,TRBJ2-1,CASSLGLAGGNEQFF,TGTGCCAGCAGCTTAGGACTAGCGGGAGGAAATGAGCAGTTCTTC
TRBV28,NA,TRBJ2-7,CASKNGGREGFHEQYF,TGTGCCTCGAAAAACGGGGGGCGGGAAGGGTTTCACGAGCAGTACTTC
TRBV6-1,NA,TRBJ1-2,CASNSGNYGYTF,TGTGCCAGCAACTCCGGGAACTATGGCTACACCTTC
TRBV6-5,NA,TRBJ2-7,CASSYVSGAYEQYF,TGTGCCAGCAGTTACGTGTCGGGTGCGTACGAGCAGTACTTC
TRBV9,NA,TRBJ1-2,CASSGRQAYGYTF,TGTGCCAGCAGTGGGAGACAGGCGTATGGCTACACCTTC
TRBV29-1,NA,TRBJ2-7,CSVGPRLSPYEQYF,TGCAGCGTTGGCCCCAGGTTATCCCCCTACGAGCAGTACTTC
TRBV6-4,TRBD1,TRBJ2-3,CASSLGQGGTDTQYF,TGTGCCAGCAGCCTCGGACAGGGAGGCACAGATACGCAGTATTTT
TRBV4-1,NA,TRBJ1-4,CASSLRTAEKLFF,TGCGCCAGCAGCCTGAGGACTGCTGAAAAACTGTTTTTT
TRBV19,NA,TRBJ2-7,CASSILLVGGPVEQYF,TGTGCCAGTAGTATACTTCTCGTGGGGGGGCCTGTCGAGCAGTACTTC
TRBV5-1,TRBD2,TRBJ2-1,CASSLGTSGAPDNEQFF,TGCGCCAGCAGCCTCGGGACTAGCGGGGCTCCTGACAATGAGCAGTTCTTC
TRBV20-1,NA,TRBJ1-2,CSALLGGYTF,TGCAGTGCCCTCCTAGGTGGCTACACCTTC
TRBV19,TRBD2,TRBJ2-2,CASSTLEGAGEWNTGELFF,TGTGCCAGTAGTACCCTTGAGGGAGCGGGGGAGTGGAACACCGGGGAGCTGTTTTTT
TRBV29-1,NA,TRBJ1-4,CSVGQVLNEKLFF,TGCAGCGTTGGGCAGGTTCTTAATGAAAAACTGTTTTTT
TRBV4-3,NA,TRBJ2-6,CASSPAPGEAYVLTF,TGCGCCAGCAGCCCCGCCCCCGGGGAAGCTTACGTCCTGACTTTC
TRBV29-1,TRBD1,TRBJ2-7,CSGGSGTGVGEQYF,TGCAGCGGCGGCTCCGGGACAGGGGTTGGCGAGCAGTACTTC
TRBV9,TRBD2,TRBJ2-3,CASSGSGTSTDTQYF,TGTGCCAGCAGCGGTAGCGGGACCAGCACAGATACGCAGTATTTT
TRBV19,NA,TRBJ1-2,CASSMRDLVYGYTF,TGTGCCAGTAGTATGCGGGACCTCGTCTATGGCTACACCTTC
TRBV11-2,TRBD1,TRBJ1-1,CASSPRQGTEAFF,TGTGCCAGCAGCCCTCGACAGGGTACTGAAGCTTTCTTT
TRBV13,TRBD2,TRBJ2-7,CASSSTSGRAPEYEQYF,TGTGCCAGCAGCTCGACTAGCGGGAGGGCCCCGGAATACGAGCAGTACTTC
TRBV29-1,NA,TRBJ2-7,CSVVGGLVHEQYF,TGCAGCGTTGTAGGAGGGTTAGTCCACGAGCAGTACTTC
TRBV7-9,NA,TRBJ2-1,CASSPTGTADNEQFF,TGTGCCAGCAGCCCTACAGGGACCGCCGACAATGAGCAGTTCTTC
TRBV6-5,NA,TRBJ1-1,CASSYSLPDSEAFF,TGTGCCAGCAGTTACTCACTTCCGGACTCTGAAGCTTTCTTT
TRBV25-1,TRBD1,TRBJ1-1,CASRTDRGQTEAFF,TGTGCCAGCAGGACCGACAGGGGGCAGACTGAAGCTTTCTTT
TRBV9,TRBD1,TRBJ2-7,CASSVGTGSAYEQYF,TGTGCCAGCAGCGTTGGGACAGGGTCGGCCTACGAGCAGTACTTC
TRBV6-5,NA,TRBJ1-2,CASRRGGADGYTF,TGTGCCAGCAGACGAGGGGGGGCGGACGGCTACACCTTC
TRBV7-2,NA,TRBJ1-2,CASSPGSGVYGYTF,TGTGCCAGCAGCCCCGGGTCGGGGGTTTATGGCTACACCTTC
TRBV4-1,NA,TRBJ1-1,CASSPLTLNTEAFF,TGCGCCAGCAGCCCCCTGACACTGAACACTGAAGCTTTCTTT
TRBV18,TRBD1,TRBJ1-1,CASSLGQGDTEAFF,TGTGCCAGCTCACTGGGACAGGGGGACACTGAAGCTTTCTTT
TRBV28,NA,TRBJ1-5,CASSPQGEVQPQHF,TGTGCCAGCAGTCCCCAGGGCGAGGTTCAGCCCCAGCATTTT
TRBV4-1,NA,TRBJ2-7,CASSQRAGGTYEQYF,TGCGCCAGCAGCCAACGGGCCGGCGGGACCTACGAGCAGTACTTC
TRBV11-2,TRBD1,TRBJ1-5,CASSSQGGSPQHF,TGTGCCAGCAGCTCCCAGGGGGGTTCGCCCCAGCATTTT